This T cell receptor (beta chain) is from a study of blood T cell repertoires in COVID-19. In the study overall: The analysed material was cDNA or gDNA that came from T cells, B-cell-depleted T cells, or PBMCs.

The repertoire was sequenced with immunoSEQ multiplex PCR; TCRdb's copy has only in-frame clones and lacks some. The sample yields approximately 210,000 clones, 82% seen once. Trimming removed 6 bases at V and 6 bases at J, with 12 bases between. This CDR3 has 13 amino acids. The rearrangement joins TRBV12-3 or TRBV12-4 to TRBJ1-5; D is uncertain. The sequenced sample consisted of peripheral blood. This receptor was obtained from a woman aged 40 to 50 with acute or convalescent COVID-19. The CDR3 DNA is TGTGCCAGCAGCCGAGGGTACTCTCAGCCCCAGCATTTT. Translating it yields CASSRGYSQPQHF.